A single sample is the source of the 26 T cell receptor beta chains below, sequenced in a study of blood T cell repertoires in COVID-19. Profiling relied on immunoSEQ multiplex PCR, and the TCRdb table lists in-frame clones only, not all of them. The data contain under 250,000 clones, 85% of them singletons. The sequencing sample was made of peripheral blood. Receptor source: a woman aged 60-70 years with active or convalescent COVID-19.

The chain has TRBV5-1 and TRBJ1-2; no reliable D call. Germline V gene data show CDR1 as SGHRS and CDR2 as YFSETQ. The CDR3 totals 14 residues. The V gene lost 2 bases and the J gene lost 4 bases, with 12 bases spanning the gap. The CDR3 loop reads CASSLEGWGYGYTF. For the CDR3, the DNA is TGCGCCAGCAGCTTAGAGGGCTGGGGCTATGGCTACACCTTC. The full variable domain, with the rest looked up from reference TRBV5-1 and TRBJ1-2, is KAGVTQTPRYLIKTRGQQVTLSCSPISGHRSVSWYQQTPGQGLQFLFEYFSETQRNKGNFPGRFSGRQFSNSRSEMNVSTLELGDSALYLCASSLEGWGYGYTFGSGTRLTVV.

The chain combines TRBV19 with TRBJ2-1; the match to TRBD2 covers 9 bases. CDR3 length: 16 amino acids. J was trimmed by 9 bases and V by 8 bases; bases with no gene match: 17. Germline V gene lookup returns CDR1 LNHDA and CDR2 SQIVND (reference sequence). CDR3 amino acids: CASGTLAGVEGGEQFF. Here the CDR3 DNA reads TGTGCCAGTGGCACCTTAGCGGGAGTCGAGGGCGGTGAGCAGTTCTTC.

The rearrangement links TRBV30 to TRBJ1-2, with TRBD1 as a possible D gene (6 bases). The length of the CDR3 is 14 residues. V lost 2 bases to trimming and J lost 3 bases, with 13 bases between them. Germline V lookup: CDR1 GTSNPN, CDR2 SVGIG (reference sequence). CDR3 sequence: CAWSPPPGDYGYTF. The CDR3 coding sequence is TGTGCCTGGAGTCCACCCCCAGGGGACTATGGCTACACCTTC.

V and J are TRBV3-1 (or the pseudogene TRBV3-2) and TRBJ2-1, with TRBD2 matching 10 bases. V shed 1 base, J shed 7 bases, and the junction held 4 bases outside the gene matches. Germline loops: CDR1 LGHDT, CDR2 YNNKEL (reference sequence). There are 15 residues in the CDR3. Here the CDR3 reads CASSQALAGVNEQFF. The CDR3 DNA reads as TGTGCCAGCAGCCAAGCTCTAGCGGGAGTGAATGAGCAGTTCTTC.

This clone was seen more than once but under ten times. V gene TRBV24-1 combines with J gene TRBJ2-1; tentatively, D is TRBD2 (7 bases). Between the trimmed V and J ends, which lost 5 bases and 6 bases, there was a span of 19 bases. The CDR3 is 16 residues long. The V gene's germline CDR1 is KGHDR and CDR2 SFDVKD. CDR3 residues: CATSGGRGGQGNEQFF. The CDR3 DNA reads as TGTGCCACCAGTGGCGGTAGGGGGGGGCAGGGCAATGAGCAGTTCTTC.

The rearrangement joins TRBV28 to TRBJ1-4; D gene ambiguous. The CDR3 has 12 residues. Trimming removed 5 bases at V and 6 bases at J, with 7 bases between. Per the germline V gene, CDR1 is MDHEN and CDR2 is SYDVKM. The CDR3 DNA reads TGTGCCAGCAGTCACGGGGATGAAAAACTGTTTTTT. Translated, it gives CASSHGDEKLFF.

J is TRBJ1-4 and V is TRBV5-1, with 7 bases aligning to TRBD1. CDR1 and CDR2 (germline): SGHRS, YFSETQ. The CDR3 runs 14 residues. The junction had 8 bases not matched to a gene; V was cut back by 4 bases and J by 8 bases. CDR3 sequence: CASSLGQAGEKLFF. CDR3 bases: TGCGCCAGCAGCCTCGGACAGGCTGGGGAAAAACTGTTTTTT.

This clone was observed a handful of times. The chain has TRBV2 and TRBJ2-2, with D perhaps TRBD1 (6 bases). Deletions cut 7 bases from V and 6 bases from J, with 15 bases between. Germline CDR1 reads SNHLY; CDR2 reads FYNNEI. This CDR3 contains 14 residues. The CDR3 here is CASIWDTPSGELFF. CDR3 in DNA: TGTGCCAGCATTTGGGACACCCCGTCCGGGGAGCTGTTTTTT.

This chain links TRBV20-1 with TRBJ1-5, with TRBD1 as a possible D gene (5 bases). The CDR3 has 16 amino acids. The germline V gene encodes CDR1 DFQATT and CDR2 SNEGSKA (reference sequence). Trimming took off 3 bases at V and 0 bases at J, with 15 bases between the two ends. For the CDR3, the DNA is TGCAGTGCTAGTAGGGGCGGCTACAGTAGCAATCAGCCCCAGCATTTT. Protein product: CSASRGGYSSNQPQHF.

The CDR3 spells CASSQEYSQETQYF. The CDR3 DNA sequence: TGCGCCAGCAGCCAAGAATACAGTCAAGAGACCCAGTACTTC. The V call is TRBV4-1, the J call TRBJ2-5; D unresolved. Trimming took 0 bases from V and 2 from J, leaving 7 bases between them. Germline values: CDR1 MGHRA, CDR2 YSYEKL. The CDR3 spans 14 residues.

This clone came up once. The rearrangement joins TRBV5-1 to TRBJ2-5; 15 bases align to TRBD2. V shed 4 bases, J shed 10 bases, and the junction held 8 bases outside the gene matches. CDR1 is SGHRS and CDR2 is YFSETQ in the germline V gene. The CDR3 is 15 residues long. This chain's CDR3 is CASSPRTSGGADQYF. The CDR3 DNA follows: TGCGCCAGCAGCCCACGGACTAGCGGGGGGGCCGACCAGTACTTC.

The chain carries TRBV2 and TRBJ2-5; TRBD1 agrees at 9 bases. Germline CDR1 is SNHLY and CDR2 is FYNNEI. V gave up 6 bases and J gave up 7 bases; unmatched junction bases: 6. CDR3 length: 13 amino acids. DNA of the CDR3: TGTGCCAGCAGCCCCGGGACAGGGAGGACCCAGTACTTC. It translates to CASSPGTGRTQYF.

V gene TRBV27 combines with J gene TRBJ2-6; 9 bases fit TRBD1. Germline V lookup: CDR1 MNHEY, CDR2 SMNVEV (reference sequence). The CDR3 is 17 residues long. V shed 8 bases and J 2 bases; nucleotides not matched to a gene: 10. The CDR3 DNA follows: TGTGCCAGCTTTAGGGGACAGGGTTTACCTGGGGCCAACGTCCTGACTTTC. It is translated as CASFRGQGLPGANVLTF.

The DNA of the CDR3 is TGTGCCAGCAGCTTCGGGAGGACTGAAGCTTTCTTT. Translated, it gives CASSFGRTEAFF. J is TRBJ1-1 and V is TRBV13; no firm D call. The V gene's germline CDR1 is PRHDT and CDR2 FYEKMQ (reference sequence). Trimming left V 3 bases short and J 5 bases short, with 7 bases between. CDR3 length: 12 residues.

This clone was detected once. V usage is TRBV6-5 and J usage is TRBJ1-2; 7 nucleotides match TRBD1. The J segment lost 2 bases and the V segment lost 6 bases, leaving 6 bases of the junction unmatched. Per the germline V gene, CDR1 is MNHEY and CDR2 is SVGAGI. There are 14 residues in the CDR3. The CDR3 is CASSGDRRNYGYTF. The CDR3 nucleotides are TGTGCCAGCAGCGGGGACAGACGAAACTATGGCTACACCTTC.

This rearrangement joins TRBV5-1 to TRBJ1-1; D ambiguous. The CDR3 consists of 14 residues. Germline V gene sequence: CDR1 SGHRS, CDR2 YFSETQ. Deletions cut 0 bases from V and 4 bases from J, with 10 bases between. The CDR3, as DNA: TGCGCCAGCAGCTTGGAACGGGCGGGCACTGAAGCTTTCTTT. It translates to CASSLERAGTEAFF.

Written as DNA, the CDR3 is TGTGCCAGCAGCCCCGGTGAGGGCCTGAACACTGAAGCTTTCTTT. Translated, it gives CASSPGEGLNTEAFF. The J gene is TRBJ1-1, the V gene TRBV5-4; D is unresolved. This CDR3 is built from 15 residues. Trimming removed 4 bases at V and 0 bases at J, with 13 bases between. Germline CDR1 and CDR2: SGHNT and YYREEE (reference sequence).

This CDR3 reads CASSSSPSGIGYQETQYF. CDR3 DNA sequence: TGTGCCAGCAGCTCTTCGCCTAGCGGGATTGGGTACCAAGAGACCCAGTACTTC. The V gene is TRBV7-2, the J gene TRBJ2-5; 9 bases match TRBD2. Germline V gene sequence: CDR1 SGHTA, CDR2 FQGNSA. V shed 4 bases, J shed 0 bases, and the junction held 12 bases outside the gene matches. The CDR3 sequence is 18 residues long.

The J gene is TRBJ1-4, the V gene TRBV6-1; 10 positions agree with TRBD1. The CDR3 spans 17 residues. V lost 3 bases to trimming and J lost 0 bases; unmatched junction nucleotides: 4. CDR1 MNHNS and CDR2 SASEGT come from the germline V gene. CDR3 sequence reads: CASSDDRGLATNEKLFF. In DNA form, the CDR3 reads TGTGCCAGCAGTGACGACAGGGGGCTTGCAACTAATGAAAAACTGTTTTTT.

This clone was seen more than once but under ten times. The genes are TRBV19 and TRBJ1-2; D is perhaps TRBD1 (5 bases). V was trimmed by 3 bases and J by 8 bases, leaving 13 bases between them. Germline lookup yields CDR1 LNHDA and CDR2 SQIVND (reference sequence). CDR3 size: 13 residues. CDR3 protein: CASSITTGNGYTF. For the CDR3, the DNA is TGTGCCAGTAGTATTACCACAGGTAACGGCTACACCTTC.

This chain links TRBV6-1 with TRBJ1-2, with a weak D call TRBD1 (5 bases). Germline values: CDR1 MNHNS, CDR2 SASEGT. The ends were cut back, 2 bases at V and 2 bases at J, with 21 bases in the middle. The CDR3 has 18 residues. The CDR3 DNA reads as TGTGCCAGCAGTGAATTGGATGGGTGGGGGGGAGCAAACTATGGCTACACCTTC. As protein: CASSELDGWGGANYGYTF.

This chain links TRBV10-3 with TRBJ1-2, with 8 nucleotides matching TRBD1. Looked up from germline, CDR1 is ENHRY and CDR2 is SYGVKD. This CDR3 has 15 amino acids. Losses at the gene ends were 3 bases for V and 6 bases for J; bases not matched to a gene: 9. The CDR3 protein is CAISETTGVLNGYTF. The CDR3 bases are TGTGCCATCAGTGAAACGACAGGGGTGCTTAATGGCTACACCTTC.

The rearrangement uses TRBV5-6 and TRBJ1-6; 7 nucleotides align to TRBD1. Germline CDR1 is SGHDT and CDR2 is YYEEEE. The CDR3 is 15 amino acids. Trimming removed 3 bases from V and 7 bases from J; junction bases left unmatched: 7. The CDR3 sequence is CASSWGTVRNSPLHF. In DNA, the CDR3 is TGTGCCAGCAGCTGGGGGACAGTTCGCAATTCACCCCTCCACTTT.

The rearrangement uses TRBV29-1 and TRBJ1-3; no firm D call. In germline, CDR1 is SQVTM, CDR2 ANQGSEA. V lost 7 bases and J lost 0, with 13 bases in between. The CDR3 covers 14 residues. The CDR3 protein is CSAAEDFSGNTIYF. The CDR3, as DNA: TGCAGCGCGGCCGAGGACTTCTCTGGAAACACCATATATTTT.

The V call is TRBV19, the J call TRBJ2-7, with 7 bases matching TRBD2. V gave up 3 bases and J gave up 1 base; unmatched junction bases: 9. The length of the CDR3 is 16 residues. From germline, CDR1 is LNHDA and CDR2 SQIVND (reference sequence). The CDR3: CASSMRMGGSSYEQYF. The CDR3 bases are TGTGCCAGTAGTATGAGGATGGGCGGGAGTTCCTACGAGCAGTACTTC. The full variable domain, rest sourced from reference TRBV19 and TRBJ2-7, is DGGITQSPKYLFRKEGQNVTLSCEQNLNHDAMYWYRQDPGQGLRLIYYSQIVNDFQKGDIAEGYSVSREKKESFPLTVTSAQKNPTAFYLCASSMRMGGSSYEQYFGPGTRLTVT.

This chain connects TRBV19 to TRBJ1-4, with a tentative D call TRBD1 (5 bases). Germline values: CDR1 LNHDA, CDR2 SQIVND (reference sequence). V was shortened by 7 bases and J by 0 bases, with 6 bases between the two germline ends. This CDR3 has 13 amino acids. The CDR3 coding sequence is TGTGCCAGTACGGGGGCAACTAATGAAAAACTGTTTTTT. It specifies CASTGATNEKLFF. Full variable domain (rest looked up from reference TRBV19 and TRBJ1-4): DGGITQSPKYLFRKEGQNVTLSCEQNLNHDAMYWYRQDPGQGLRLIYYSQIVNDFQKGDIAEGYSVSREKKESFPLTVTSAQKNPTAFYLCASTGATNEKLFFGSGTQLSVL.